This T cell receptor beta chain comes out of a study of blood T cell repertoires in COVID-19. Study-level background: Sites in the United States, Italy and Spain provided acute and convalescent COVID-19 samples. PBMCs, B-cell-depleted T cells, or T cells were the source of the cDNA or gDNA that made up the material.

TCRdb's copy holds only in-frame clones and misses some; the assay was immunoSEQ multiplex PCR. The sample consists of roughly 150,000 clones, 82% of them appearing once. The receptor was derived from a human donor with acute or convalescent COVID-19. The donor label of this sample is uncertain. Sequenced sample: peripheral blood.

CDR3 coding DNA: TGTGCTAGTGGTTTGCCAGGCACTGAAGCTTTCTTT. It specifies CASGLPGTEAFF. This chain links TRBV12-5 with TRBJ1-1; D remains unclear. The CDR3 runs to 12 residues. Germline V gene sequence: CDR1 LGHNT, CDR2 FRNRAP. Trimming stripped 2 bases from V and 4 bases from J, with 5 bases between.